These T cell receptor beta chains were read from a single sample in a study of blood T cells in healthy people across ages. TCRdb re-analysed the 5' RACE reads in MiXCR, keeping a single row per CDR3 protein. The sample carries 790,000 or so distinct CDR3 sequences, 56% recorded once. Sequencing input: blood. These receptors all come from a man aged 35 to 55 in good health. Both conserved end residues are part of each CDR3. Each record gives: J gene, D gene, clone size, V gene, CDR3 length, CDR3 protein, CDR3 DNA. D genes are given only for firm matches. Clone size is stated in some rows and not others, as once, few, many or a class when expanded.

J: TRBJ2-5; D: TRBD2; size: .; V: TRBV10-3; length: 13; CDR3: CAISERLAVTQYF; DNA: TGTGCCATCAGTGAGAGACTAGCAGTGACCCAGTACTTC
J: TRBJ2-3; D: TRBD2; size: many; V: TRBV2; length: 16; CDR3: CASTREGPLATDTQYF; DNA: TGTGCCAGCACGCGGGAGGGCCCGTTGGCGACAGATACGCAGTATTTT
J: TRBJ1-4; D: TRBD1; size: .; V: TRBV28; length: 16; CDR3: CASSPLRDRGNEKLFF; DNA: TGTGCCAGCAGTCCTCTCCGGGACAGGGGAAATGAAAAACTGTTTTTT
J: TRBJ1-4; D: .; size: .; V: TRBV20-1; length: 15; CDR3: CSASVRAPTNEKLFF; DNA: TGCAGTGCTAGCGTCAGGGCCCCAACTAATGAAAAACTGTTTTTT
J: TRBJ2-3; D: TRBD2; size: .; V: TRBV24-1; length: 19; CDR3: CATSKRLAGGNPSTDTQYF; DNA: TGTGCCACCTCAAAGAGACTAGCGGGGGGAAACCCTAGCACAGATACGCAGTATTTT
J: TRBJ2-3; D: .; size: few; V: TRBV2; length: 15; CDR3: CASMVEAPGTDTQYF; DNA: TGTGCCAGCATGGTGGAGGCCCCCGGTACAGATACGCAGTATTTT
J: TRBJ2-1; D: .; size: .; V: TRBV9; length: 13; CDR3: CASQGQLYNEQFF; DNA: TGTGCCAGCCAAGGACAGCTTTACAATGAGCAGTTCTTC
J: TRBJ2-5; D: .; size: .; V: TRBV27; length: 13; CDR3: CASRSQGRKTQYF; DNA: TGTGCCAGCAGGTCACAGGGCAGGAAGACCCAGTACTTC
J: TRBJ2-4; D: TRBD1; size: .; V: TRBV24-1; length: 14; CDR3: CATTWGQGQNIQYF; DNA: TGTGCCACCACTTGGGGACAGGGACAAAACATTCAGTACTTC
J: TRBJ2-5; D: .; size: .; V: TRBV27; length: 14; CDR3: CASSFSRPQETQYF; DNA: TGTGCCAGCAGTTTCTCCAGGCCTCAAGAGACCCAGTACTTC
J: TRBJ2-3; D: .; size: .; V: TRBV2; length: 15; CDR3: CASRKNTATADTQYF; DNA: TGTGCCAGCAGAAAGAACACAGCCACCGCGGATACGCAGTATTTT
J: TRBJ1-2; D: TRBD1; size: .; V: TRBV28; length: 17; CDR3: CASTHSGTGKTNYGYTF; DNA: TGTGCCAGCACCCACTCCGGGACAGGCAAAACCAACTATGGCTACACCTTC
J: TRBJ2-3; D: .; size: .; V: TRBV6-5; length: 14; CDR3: CATGHQAGSDTQYF; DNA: TGTGCCACTGGACACCAAGCAGGATCGGATACGCAGTATTTT
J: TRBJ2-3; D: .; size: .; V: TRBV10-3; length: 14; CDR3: CAISAGLQADTQYF; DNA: TGTGCCATCAGTGCGGGACTTCAGGCAGATACGCAGTATTTT
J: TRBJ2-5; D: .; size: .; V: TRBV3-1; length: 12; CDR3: CASSTRATEQYF; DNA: TGTGCCAGCAGCACCCGGGCTACTGAGCAGTACTTC
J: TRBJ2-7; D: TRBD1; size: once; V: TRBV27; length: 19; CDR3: CASSPVAGTGGSLSYEQYF; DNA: TGTGCCAGCAGTCCTGTGGCAGGGACAGGAGGGTCGCTCTCCTACGAGCAGTACTTC
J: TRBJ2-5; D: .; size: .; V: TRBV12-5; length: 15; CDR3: CASGLATGARGTQYF; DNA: TGTGCTAGTGGTTTGGCCACCGGGGCCCGAGGGACCCAGTACTTC
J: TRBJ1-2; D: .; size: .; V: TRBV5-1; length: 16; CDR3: CASSLELSAGQYGYTF; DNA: TGCGCCAGCAGCTTGGAATTATCGGCCGGGCAATATGGCTACACCTTC
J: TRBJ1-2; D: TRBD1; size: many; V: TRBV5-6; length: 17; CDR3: CASLPAWGQTSDYGYTF; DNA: TGTGCCAGCCTACCCGCCTGGGGACAGACCTCGGACTATGGCTACACCTTC
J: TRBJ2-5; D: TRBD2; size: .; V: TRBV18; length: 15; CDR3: CASSPTSWGPNEQYF; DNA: TGTGCCAGCTCACCGACTAGCTGGGGCCCCAATGAGCAGTACTTC
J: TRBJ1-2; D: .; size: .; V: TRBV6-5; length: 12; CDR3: CASSYLGDGYTF; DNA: TGTGCCAGCAGTTACCTGGGCGATGGCTACACCTTC
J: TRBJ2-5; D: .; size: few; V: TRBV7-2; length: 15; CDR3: CASSLARGRLETQYF; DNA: TGTGCCAGCAGCTTAGCTAGGGGGAGACTGGAGACCCAGTACTTC
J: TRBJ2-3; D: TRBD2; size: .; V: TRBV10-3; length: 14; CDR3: CATTERGGTDTQYF; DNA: TGTGCCACCACGGAGCGGGGGGGTACAGATACGCAGTATTTT
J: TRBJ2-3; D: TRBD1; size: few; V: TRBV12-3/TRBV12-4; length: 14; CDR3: CATTGQGQSDTQYF; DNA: TGTGCCACAACCGGACAGGGTCAATCAGATACGCAGTATTTT
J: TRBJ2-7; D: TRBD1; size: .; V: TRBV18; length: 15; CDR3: CASSPQGAVSYEQYF; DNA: TGTGCCAGCTCACCCCAGGGGGCCGTCTCCTACGAGCAGTACTTC
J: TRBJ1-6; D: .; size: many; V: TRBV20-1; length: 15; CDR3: CSARDPTADNSPLHF; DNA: TGCAGTGCTAGAGATCCCACCGCCGATAATTCACCCCTCCACTTT
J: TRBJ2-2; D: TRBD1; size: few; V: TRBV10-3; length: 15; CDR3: CAISSGGSGTGELFF; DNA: TGTGCCATCAGTTCAGGGGGTTCGGGCACCGGGGAGCTGTTTTTT
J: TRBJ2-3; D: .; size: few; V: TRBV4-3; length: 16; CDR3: CASSQVGTGDTDTQYF; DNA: TGCGCCAGCAGCCAAGTGGGAACAGGTGACACAGATACGCAGTATTTT
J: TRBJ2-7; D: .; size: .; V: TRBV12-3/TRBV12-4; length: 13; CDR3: CASSFWSAYEQYF; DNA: TGTGCCAGCAGTTTTTGGTCCGCCTACGAGCAGTACTTC
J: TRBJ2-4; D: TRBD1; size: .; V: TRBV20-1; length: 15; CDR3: CSAPQGASAKNIQYF; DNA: TGCAGTGCACCTCAGGGGGCCTCCGCAAAAAACATTCAGTACTTC
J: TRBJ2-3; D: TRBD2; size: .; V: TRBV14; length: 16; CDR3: CASSQDIGWEGDTQYF; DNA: TGTGCCAGCAGCCAAGACATCGGGTGGGAGGGCGATACGCAGTATTTT
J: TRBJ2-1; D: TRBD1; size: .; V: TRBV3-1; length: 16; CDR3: CASSQTRDRGYNEQFF; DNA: TGTGCCAGCAGCCAAACTCGGGACAGGGGTTACAATGAGCAGTTCTTC
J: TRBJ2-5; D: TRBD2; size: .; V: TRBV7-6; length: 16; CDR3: CASSLVTSGPGETQYF; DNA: TGTGCCAGCAGCTTAGTGACTAGCGGGCCGGGTGAGACCCAGTACTTC
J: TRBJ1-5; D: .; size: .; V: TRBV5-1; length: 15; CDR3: CASSLEGAKAQPQHF; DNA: TGCGCCAGCAGCTTGGAAGGGGCCAAGGCCCAGCCCCAGCATTTT
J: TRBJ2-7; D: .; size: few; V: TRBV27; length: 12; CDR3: CASSLPGKEQYF; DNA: TGTGCCAGCAGTTTACCAGGGAAAGAGCAGTACTTC
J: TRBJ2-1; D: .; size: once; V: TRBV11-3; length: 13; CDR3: CASSLELVNEQFF; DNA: TGTGCCAGCAGCTTAGAACTAGTCAATGAGCAGTTCTTC
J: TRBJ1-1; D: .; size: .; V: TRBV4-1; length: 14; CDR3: CASSRQGRDTEAFF; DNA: TGCGCCAGCAGCCGGCAAGGCCGGGACACTGAAGCTTTCTTT
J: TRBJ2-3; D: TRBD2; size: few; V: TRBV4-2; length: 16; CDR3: CASSQEAGGTPDTQYF; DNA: TGTGCCAGCAGCCAAGAGGCGGGAGGGACGCCAGATACGCAGTATTTT
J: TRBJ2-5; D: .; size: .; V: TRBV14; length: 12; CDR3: CASSQESPTQYF; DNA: TGTGCCAGCAGCCAAGAGTCCCCGACCCAGTACTTC